This TCR beta chain was obtained from a study of T cell responses to AZD1222 COVID-19 vaccine. In its sample, this clone was seen a few times. Its antigen is not known. Study-level results: Seropositive at baseline were only five or six AZD1222 recipients.

TCRdb's copy holds only in-frame clones and misses some; the assay was immunoSEQ multiplex PCR. The table has 150,000 to 200,000 clones, about 88% seen once. Second-dose groups at about 4 or about 12 weeks were pooled. V was pared by 5 bases and J by 10 bases, with 11 bases between. The CDR3 contains 12 residues. Germline V gene sequence: CDR1 SGHVS, CDR2 FQNEAQ. Sequenced here: peripheral blood, sampled 28 days after the second AZD1222 dose. The chain combines TRBV7-8 with TRBJ1-4, with a possible D match to TRBD1 (6 bases). This clonotype originated in an adult who received the AZD1222 COVID-19 vaccine. CDR3 DNA sequence: TGTGCCAGCAGCCAAGGGGGGGGAAAACTGTTTTTT. The encoded protein is CASSQGGGKLFF.